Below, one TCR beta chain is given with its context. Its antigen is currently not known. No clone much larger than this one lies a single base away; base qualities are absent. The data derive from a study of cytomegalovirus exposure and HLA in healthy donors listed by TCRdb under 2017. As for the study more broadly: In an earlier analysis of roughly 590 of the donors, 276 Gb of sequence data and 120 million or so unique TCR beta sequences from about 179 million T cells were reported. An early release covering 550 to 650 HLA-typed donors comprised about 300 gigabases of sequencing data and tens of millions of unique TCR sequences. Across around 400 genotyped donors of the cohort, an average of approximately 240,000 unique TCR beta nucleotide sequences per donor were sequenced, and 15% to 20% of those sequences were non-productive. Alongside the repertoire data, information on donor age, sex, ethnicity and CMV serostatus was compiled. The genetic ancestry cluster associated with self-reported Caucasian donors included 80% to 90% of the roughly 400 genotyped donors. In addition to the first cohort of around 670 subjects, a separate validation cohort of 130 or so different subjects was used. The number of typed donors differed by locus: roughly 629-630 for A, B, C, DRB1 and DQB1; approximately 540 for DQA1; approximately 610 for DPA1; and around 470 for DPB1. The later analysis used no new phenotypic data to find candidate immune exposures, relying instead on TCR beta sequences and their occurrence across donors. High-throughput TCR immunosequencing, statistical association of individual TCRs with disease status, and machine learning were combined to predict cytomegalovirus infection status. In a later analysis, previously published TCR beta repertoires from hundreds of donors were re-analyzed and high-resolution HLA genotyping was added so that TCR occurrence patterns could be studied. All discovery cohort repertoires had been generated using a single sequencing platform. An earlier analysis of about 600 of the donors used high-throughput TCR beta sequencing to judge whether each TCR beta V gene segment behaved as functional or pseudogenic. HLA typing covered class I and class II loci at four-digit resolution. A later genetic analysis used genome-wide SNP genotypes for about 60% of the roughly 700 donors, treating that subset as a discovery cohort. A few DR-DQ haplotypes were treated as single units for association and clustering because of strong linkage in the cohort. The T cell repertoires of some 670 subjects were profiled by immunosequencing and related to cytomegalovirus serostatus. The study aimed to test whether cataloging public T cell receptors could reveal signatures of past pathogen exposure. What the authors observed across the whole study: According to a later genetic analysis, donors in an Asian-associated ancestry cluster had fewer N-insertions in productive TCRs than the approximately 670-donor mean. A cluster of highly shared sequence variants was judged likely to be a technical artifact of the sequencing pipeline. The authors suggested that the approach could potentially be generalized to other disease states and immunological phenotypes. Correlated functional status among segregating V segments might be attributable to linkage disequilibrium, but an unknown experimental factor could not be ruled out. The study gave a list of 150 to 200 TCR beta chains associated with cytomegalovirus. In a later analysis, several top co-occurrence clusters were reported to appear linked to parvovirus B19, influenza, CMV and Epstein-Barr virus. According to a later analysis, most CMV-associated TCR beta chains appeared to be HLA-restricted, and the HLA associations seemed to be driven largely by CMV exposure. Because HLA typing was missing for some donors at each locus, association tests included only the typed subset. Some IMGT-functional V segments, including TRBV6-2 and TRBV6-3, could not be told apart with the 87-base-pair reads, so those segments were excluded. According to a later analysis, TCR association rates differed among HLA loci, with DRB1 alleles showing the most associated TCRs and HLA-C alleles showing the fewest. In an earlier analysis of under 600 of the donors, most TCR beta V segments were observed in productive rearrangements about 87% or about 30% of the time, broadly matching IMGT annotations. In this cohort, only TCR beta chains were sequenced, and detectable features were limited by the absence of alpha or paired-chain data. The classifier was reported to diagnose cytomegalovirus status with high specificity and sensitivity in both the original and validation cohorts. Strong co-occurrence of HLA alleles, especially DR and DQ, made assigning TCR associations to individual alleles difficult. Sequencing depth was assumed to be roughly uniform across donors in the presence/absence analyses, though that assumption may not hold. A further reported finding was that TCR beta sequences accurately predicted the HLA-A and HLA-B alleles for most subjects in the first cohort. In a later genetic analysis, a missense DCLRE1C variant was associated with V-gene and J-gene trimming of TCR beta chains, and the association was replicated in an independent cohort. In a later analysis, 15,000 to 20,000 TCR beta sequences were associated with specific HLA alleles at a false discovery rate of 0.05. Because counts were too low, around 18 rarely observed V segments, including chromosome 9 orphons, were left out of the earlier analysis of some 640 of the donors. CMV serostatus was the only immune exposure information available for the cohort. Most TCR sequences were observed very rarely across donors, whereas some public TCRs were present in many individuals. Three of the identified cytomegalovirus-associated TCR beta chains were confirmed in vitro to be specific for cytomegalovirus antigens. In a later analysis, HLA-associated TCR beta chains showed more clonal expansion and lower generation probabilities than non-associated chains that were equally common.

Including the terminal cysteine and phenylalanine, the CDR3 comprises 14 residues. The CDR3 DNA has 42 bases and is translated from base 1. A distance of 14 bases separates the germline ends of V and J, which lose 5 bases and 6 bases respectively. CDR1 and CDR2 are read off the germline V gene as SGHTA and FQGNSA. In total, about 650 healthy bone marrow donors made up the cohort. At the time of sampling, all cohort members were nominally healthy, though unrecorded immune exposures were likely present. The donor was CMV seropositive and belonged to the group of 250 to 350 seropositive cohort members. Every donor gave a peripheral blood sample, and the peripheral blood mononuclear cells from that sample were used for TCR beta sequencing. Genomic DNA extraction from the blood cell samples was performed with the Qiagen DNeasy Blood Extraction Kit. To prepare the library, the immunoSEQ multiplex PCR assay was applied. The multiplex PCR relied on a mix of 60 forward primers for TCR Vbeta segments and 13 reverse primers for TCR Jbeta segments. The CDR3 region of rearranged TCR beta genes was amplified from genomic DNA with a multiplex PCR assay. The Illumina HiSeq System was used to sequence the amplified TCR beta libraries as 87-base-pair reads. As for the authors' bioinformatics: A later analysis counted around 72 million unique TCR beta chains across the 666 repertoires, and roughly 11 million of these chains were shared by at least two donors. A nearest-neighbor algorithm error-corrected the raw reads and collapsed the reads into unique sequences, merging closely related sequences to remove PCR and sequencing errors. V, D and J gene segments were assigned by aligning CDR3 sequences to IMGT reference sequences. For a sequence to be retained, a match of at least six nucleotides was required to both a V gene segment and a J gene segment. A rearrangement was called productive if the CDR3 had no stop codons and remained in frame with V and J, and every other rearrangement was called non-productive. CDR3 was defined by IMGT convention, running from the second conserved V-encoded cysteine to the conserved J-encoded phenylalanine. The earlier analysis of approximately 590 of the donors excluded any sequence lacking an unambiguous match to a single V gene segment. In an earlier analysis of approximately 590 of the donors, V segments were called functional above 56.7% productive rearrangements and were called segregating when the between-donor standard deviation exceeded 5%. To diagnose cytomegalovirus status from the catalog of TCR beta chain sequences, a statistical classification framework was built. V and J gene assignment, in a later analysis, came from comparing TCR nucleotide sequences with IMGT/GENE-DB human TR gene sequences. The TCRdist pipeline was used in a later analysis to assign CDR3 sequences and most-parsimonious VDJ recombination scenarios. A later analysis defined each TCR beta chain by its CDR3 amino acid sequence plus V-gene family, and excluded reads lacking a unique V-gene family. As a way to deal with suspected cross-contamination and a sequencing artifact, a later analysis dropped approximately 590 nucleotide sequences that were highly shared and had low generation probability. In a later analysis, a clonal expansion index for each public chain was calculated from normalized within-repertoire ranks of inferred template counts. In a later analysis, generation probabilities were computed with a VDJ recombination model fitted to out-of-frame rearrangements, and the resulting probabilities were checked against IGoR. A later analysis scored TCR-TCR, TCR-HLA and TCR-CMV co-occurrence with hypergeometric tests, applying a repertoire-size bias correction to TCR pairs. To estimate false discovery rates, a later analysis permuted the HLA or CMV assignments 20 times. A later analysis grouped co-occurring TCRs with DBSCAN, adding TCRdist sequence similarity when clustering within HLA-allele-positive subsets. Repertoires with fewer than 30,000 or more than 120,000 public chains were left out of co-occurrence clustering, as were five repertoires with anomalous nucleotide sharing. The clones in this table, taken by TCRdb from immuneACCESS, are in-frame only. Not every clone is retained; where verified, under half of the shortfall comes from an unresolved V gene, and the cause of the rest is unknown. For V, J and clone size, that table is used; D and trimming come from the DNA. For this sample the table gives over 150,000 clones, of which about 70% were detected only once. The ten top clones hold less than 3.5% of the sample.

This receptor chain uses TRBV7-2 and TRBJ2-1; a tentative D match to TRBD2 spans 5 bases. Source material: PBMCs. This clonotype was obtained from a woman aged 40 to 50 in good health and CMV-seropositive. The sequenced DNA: TGTGCCAGCAGCCCCCCGAGCGGCCCCAATGAGCAGTTCTTC. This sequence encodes CASSPPSGPNEQFF. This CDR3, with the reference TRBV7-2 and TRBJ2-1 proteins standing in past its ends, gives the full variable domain GAGVSQSPSNKVTEKGKDVELRCDPISGHTALYWYRQSLGQGLEFLIYFQGNSAPDKSGLPSDRFSAERTGGSVSTLTIQRTQQEDSAVYLCASSPPSGPNEQFFGPGTRLTVL.